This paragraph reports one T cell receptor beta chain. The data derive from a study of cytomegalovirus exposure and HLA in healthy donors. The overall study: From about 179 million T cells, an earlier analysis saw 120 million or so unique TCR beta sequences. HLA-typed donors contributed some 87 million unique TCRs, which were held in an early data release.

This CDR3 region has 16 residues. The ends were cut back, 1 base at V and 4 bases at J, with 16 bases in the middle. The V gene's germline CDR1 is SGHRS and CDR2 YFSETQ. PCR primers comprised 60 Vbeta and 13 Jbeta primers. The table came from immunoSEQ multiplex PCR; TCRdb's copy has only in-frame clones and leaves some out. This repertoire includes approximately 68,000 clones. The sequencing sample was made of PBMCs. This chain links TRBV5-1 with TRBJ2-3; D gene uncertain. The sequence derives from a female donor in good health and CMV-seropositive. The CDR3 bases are TGCGCCAGCAGCTTGTCGGTTTCGTCATCGGCAGATACGCAGTATTTT. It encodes CASSLSVSSSADTQYF.